This entry lists 17 T cell receptor beta chains sequenced from one sample in a study of cytomegalovirus exposure and HLA in healthy donors. The assay was immunoSEQ multiplex PCR, and TCRdb's table has in-frame clones only and misses some. The sample carries approximately 170,000 clones, around four fifths recorded once. The specimen was PBMCs. All receptors derive from a young man in good health and CMV-seropositive.

The chain couples TRBV9 to TRBJ2-3; 11 bases agree with TRBD2. The CDR3 is made up of 17 amino acids. Germline V gene lookup returns CDR1 SGDLS and CDR2 YYNGEE. Trimming at V came to 3 bases and at J to 2 bases, leaving 8 bases not matched to a gene. CDR3 amino acids: CASSGPRLAGHTDTQYF. DNA of the CDR3: TGTGCCAGCAGCGGTCCGAGACTAGCGGGGCACACAGATACGCAGTATTTT.

The genes are TRBV7-9 and TRBJ1-1; D gene uncertain. Trimming left V 2 bases short and J 4 bases short, with 11 bases between. Per germline, CDR1 SEHNR and CDR2 FQNEAQ (reference sequence). The CDR3 totals 14 residues. This chain's CDR3 is CASSLSSFGTEAFF. The CDR3 bases are TGTGCCAGCAGCTTAAGCTCGTTTGGCACTGAAGCTTTCTTT.

This clone has a handful of counts. The chain joins TRBV30 to TRBJ1-2, with 8 bases that match TRBD1. The CDR3 contains 14 residues. CDR1 is GTSNPN and CDR2 is SVGIG in the germline V gene (reference sequence). Trimming cost V 1 base and J 3 bases; bases outside gene matches: 4. As DNA, the CDR3 is TGTGCCTGGAGTGAAACAGGGGGGGACTATGGCTACACCTTC. Encoded protein: CAWSETGGDYGYTF.

The V and J genes are TRBV5-4 and TRBJ2-7, with TRBD1 identical over 10 bases. V was clipped by 4 bases and J by 5 bases; unmatched bases: 6. The CDR3 length is 14 residues. The germline V gene encodes CDR1 SGHNT and CDR2 YYREEE (reference sequence). CDR3 coding DNA: TGTGCCAGCAGCGGGGGACAGGGGTCCAACGAGCAGTACTTC. It specifies CASSGGQGSNEQYF.

The V and J genes are TRBV30 and TRBJ1-2, with D possibly TRBD1 on 5 matching bases. Germline V gives CDR1 GTSNPN, CDR2 SVGIG (reference sequence). V lost 0 bases, J lost 7 bases, and 15 bases lay in between. The CDR3 consists of 14 residues. The CDR3 loop reads CAWSVAGGSGGYTF. The CDR3 DNA reads as TGTGCCTGGAGTGTCGCGGGGGGGAGCGGTGGCTACACCTTC.

The chain couples TRBV14 to TRBJ2-6; D call uncertain. The germline V gene encodes CDR1 SGHDN and CDR2 FVKESK. Deletions cut 3 bases from V and 0 bases from J, with 3 bases between. CDR3 size: 14 residues. The CDR3 DNA reads as TGTGCCAGCAGCCACGGCTCTGGGGCCAACGTCCTGACTTTC. Translating it yields CASSHGSGANVLTF. The full variable domain, in which reference TRBV14 and TRBJ2-6 provide the parts outside the CDR3, is EAGVTQFPSHSVIEKGQTVTLRCDPISGHDNLYWYRRVMGKEIKFLLHFVKESKQDESGMPNNRFLAERTGGTYSTLKVQPAELEDSGVYFCASSHGSGANVLTFGAGSRLTVL.

The CDR3 loop is CASSRGGPTSEQYF. The CDR3 DNA is TGTGCCAGCAGCCGGGGGGGCCCCACCTCCGAGCAGTACTTC. The gene calls are TRBV7-2 and TRBJ2-7, with 8 bases fitting TRBD2. After removal of 5 bases from V and 6 bases from J, the junction contained 9 bases not matched to a gene. CDR1 is SGHTA, CDR2 FQGNSA, per germline. The CDR3 extends over 14 amino acids.

This clone was counted between two and nine times. The chain joins TRBV5-1 to TRBJ2-7; 10 bases line up with TRBD1. J was trimmed by 5 bases and V by 3 bases; bases with no gene match: 5. The CDR3 spans 14 residues. CDR1 SGHRS and CDR2 YFSETQ come from the germline V gene. CDR3 sequence reads: CASSSDRGKDEQYF. Here the CDR3 DNA reads TGCGCCAGCAGCTCGGACAGGGGGAAGGACGAGCAGTACTTC. Looking up the rest from reference TRBV5-1 and TRBJ2-7 gives the full variable domain: KAGVTQTPRYLIKTRGQQVTLSCSPISGHRSVSWYQQTPGQGLQFLFEYFSETQRNKGNFPGRFSGRQFSNSRSEMNVSTLELGDSALYLCASSSDRGKDEQYFGPGTRLTVT.

The CDR3 region has the DNA TGTGCCAGCAGTGGACAGGGGGCAGGCAAAAACATTCAGTACTTC. Translated, it gives CASSGQGAGKNIQYF. The chain couples TRBV6-1 to TRBJ2-4; 10 positions match TRBD1. CDR1 and CDR2 from the germline V gene are MNHNS and SASEGT. With V trimmed by 4 bases and J by 3 bases, 3 bases remained unmatched. This CDR3 comprises 15 residues.

This chain uses TRBV11-2 with TRBJ2-5; D unclear. V was pared by 1 base and J by 2 bases, with 5 bases between. The CDR3 runs 13 residues. The V gene's germline CDR1 is SGHAT and CDR2 FQNNGV. CDR3 region: CASSLAMQETQYF. The CDR3 region has the DNA TGTGCCAGCAGCTTAGCTATGCAAGAGACCCAGTACTTC.

The chain carries TRBV13 and TRBJ1-2; D is perhaps TRBD1 (6 bases). The CDR3 is 14 residues long. From germline, CDR1 is PRHDT and CDR2 FYEKMQ (reference sequence). Trimming stripped 7 bases from V and 4 bases from J, with 16 bases between. CDR3 DNA sequence: TGTGCCAGCACCCTCGGGCAGGGGTTCTATGGCTACACCTTC. This sequence encodes CASTLGQGFYGYTF.

The chain combines TRBV9 with TRBJ2-7, with TRBD2 identical over 8 bases. CDR3 size: 15 residues. The germline CDR1 and CDR2 sequences are SGDLS and YYNGEE. Germline trimming cut 4 bases from V and 3 bases from J; bases unmatched to any gene: 9. This chain's CDR3 is CASSTFAGGFYEQYF. As DNA, the CDR3 is TGTGCCAGCAGCACTTTTGCGGGGGGTTTCTACGAGCAGTACTTC.

The gene calls are TRBV25-1 and TRBJ1-3, with 7 bases matching TRBD1. V shed 6 bases, J shed 4 bases, and the junction held 6 bases outside the gene matches. Per germline, CDR1 MGHDK and CDR2 SYGVNS. This CDR3 spans 14 amino acids. The CDR3 here is CASSLGTAGNTIYF. CDR3 nucleotide sequence: TGTGCCAGCAGCCTAGGGACAGCGGGAAACACCATATATTTT.

The sample holds one count of this clone. The chain uses TRBV7-8 and TRBJ2-7, with 7 bases lining up with TRBD1. The germline CDR1 and CDR2 sequences are SGHVS and FQNEAQ. The CDR3 loop spans 16 amino acids. Trimming at V came to 3 bases and at J to 0 bases, leaving 8 bases not matched to a gene. CDR3 protein: CASSFTGATSSYEQYF. CDR3 bases: TGTGCCAGCAGCTTTACAGGGGCCACGAGCTCCTACGAGCAGTACTTC.

The genes are TRBV5-1 and TRBJ2-7; D gene uncertain. Trimming took 2 bases from V and 6 from J, leaving 12 bases between them. The CDR3 is 13 amino acids. Germline V gene sequence: CDR1 SGHRS, CDR2 YFSETQ. The CDR3 sequence is CASSFVSFGEQYF. CDR3 nucleotides: TGCGCCAGCAGCTTCGTTAGCTTCGGCGAGCAGTACTTC.

In its sample, this clone was seen a few times. V and J are TRBV7-9 and TRBJ1-4, with 7 nucleotides matching TRBD1. The V segment lost 6 bases and the J segment 8 bases; nucleotides outside the gene matches: 9. This CDR3 comprises 14 residues. Per germline, CDR1 SEHNR and CDR2 FQNEAQ (reference sequence). The CDR3 DNA reads as TGTGCCAGCAGTAACAGGGGAGGTTGGGAAAAACTGTTTTTT. Translating gives CASSNRGGWEKLFF.

This rearrangement joins TRBV7-3 to TRBJ1-2; 10 bases map to TRBD1. Germline V lookup: CDR1 SGHTA, CDR2 FQGTGA. The CDR3 totals 13 residues. Trimming removed 5 bases from V and 5 bases from J; junction bases left unmatched: 2. CDR3 in amino acids: CASSQDRGYGYTF. In nucleotides, the CDR3 is TGTGCCAGCAGCCAGGACAGGGGGTATGGCTACACCTTC.